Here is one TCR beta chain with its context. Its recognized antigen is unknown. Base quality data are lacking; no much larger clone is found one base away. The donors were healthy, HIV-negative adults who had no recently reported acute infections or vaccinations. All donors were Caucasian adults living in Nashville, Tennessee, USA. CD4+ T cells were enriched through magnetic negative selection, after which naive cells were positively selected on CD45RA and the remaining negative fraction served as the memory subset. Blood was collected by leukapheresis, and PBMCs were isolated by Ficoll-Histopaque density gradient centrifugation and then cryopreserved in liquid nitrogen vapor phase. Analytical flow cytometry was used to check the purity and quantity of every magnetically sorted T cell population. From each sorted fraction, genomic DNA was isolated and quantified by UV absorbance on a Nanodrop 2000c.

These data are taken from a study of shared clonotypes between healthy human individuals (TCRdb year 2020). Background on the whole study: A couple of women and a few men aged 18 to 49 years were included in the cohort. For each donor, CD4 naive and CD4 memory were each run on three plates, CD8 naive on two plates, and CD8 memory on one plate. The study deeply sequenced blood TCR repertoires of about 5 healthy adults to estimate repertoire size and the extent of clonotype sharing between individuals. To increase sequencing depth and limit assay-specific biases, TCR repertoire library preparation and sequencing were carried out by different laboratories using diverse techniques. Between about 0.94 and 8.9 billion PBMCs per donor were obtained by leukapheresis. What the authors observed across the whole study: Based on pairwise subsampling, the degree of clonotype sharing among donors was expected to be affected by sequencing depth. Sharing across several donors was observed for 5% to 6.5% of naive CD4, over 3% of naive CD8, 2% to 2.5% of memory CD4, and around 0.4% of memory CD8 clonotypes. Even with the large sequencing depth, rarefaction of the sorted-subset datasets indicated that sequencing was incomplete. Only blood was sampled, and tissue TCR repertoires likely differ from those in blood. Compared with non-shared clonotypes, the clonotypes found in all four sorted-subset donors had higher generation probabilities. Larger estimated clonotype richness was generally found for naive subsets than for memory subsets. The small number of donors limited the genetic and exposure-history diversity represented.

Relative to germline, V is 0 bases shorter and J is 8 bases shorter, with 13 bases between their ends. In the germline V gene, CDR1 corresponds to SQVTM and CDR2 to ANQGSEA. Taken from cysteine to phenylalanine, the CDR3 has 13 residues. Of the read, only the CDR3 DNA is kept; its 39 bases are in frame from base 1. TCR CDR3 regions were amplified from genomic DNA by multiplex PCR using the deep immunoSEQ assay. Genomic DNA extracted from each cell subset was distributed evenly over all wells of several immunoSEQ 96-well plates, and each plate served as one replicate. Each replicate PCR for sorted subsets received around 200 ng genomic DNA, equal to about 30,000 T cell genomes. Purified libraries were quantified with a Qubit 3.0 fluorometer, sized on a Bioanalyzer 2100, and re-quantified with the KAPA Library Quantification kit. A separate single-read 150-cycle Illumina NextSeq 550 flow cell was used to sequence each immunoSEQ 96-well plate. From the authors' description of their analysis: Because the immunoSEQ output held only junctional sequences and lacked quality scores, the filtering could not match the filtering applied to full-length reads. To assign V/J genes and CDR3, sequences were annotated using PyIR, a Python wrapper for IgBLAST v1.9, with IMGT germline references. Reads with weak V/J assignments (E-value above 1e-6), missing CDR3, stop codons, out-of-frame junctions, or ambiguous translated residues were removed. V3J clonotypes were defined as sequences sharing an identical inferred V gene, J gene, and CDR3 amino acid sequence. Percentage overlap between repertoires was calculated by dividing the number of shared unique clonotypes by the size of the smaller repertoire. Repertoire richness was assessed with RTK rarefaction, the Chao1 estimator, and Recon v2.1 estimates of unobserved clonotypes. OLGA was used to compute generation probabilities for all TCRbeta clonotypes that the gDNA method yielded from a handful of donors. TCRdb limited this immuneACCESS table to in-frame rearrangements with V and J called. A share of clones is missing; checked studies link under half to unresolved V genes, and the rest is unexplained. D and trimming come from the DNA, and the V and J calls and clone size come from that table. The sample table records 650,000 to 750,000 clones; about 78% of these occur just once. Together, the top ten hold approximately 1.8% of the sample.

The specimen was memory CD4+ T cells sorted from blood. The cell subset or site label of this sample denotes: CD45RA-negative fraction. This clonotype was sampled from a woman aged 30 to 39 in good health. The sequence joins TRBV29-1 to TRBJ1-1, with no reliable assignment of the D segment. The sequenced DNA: TGCAGCGTTGAAGATAACCCGCTAGGCGAAGCTTTCTTT. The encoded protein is CSVEDNPLGEAFF.